A single T cell receptor beta chain is shown here with its context. Trimming removed 5 bases from V and 2 bases from J; junction bases left unmatched: 9. The CDR3 covers 16 residues. The V gene's germline CDR1 is MNHEY and CDR2 SMNVEV (reference sequence). The source of the sample is a study of blood T cell repertoires in COVID-19. On the study more broadly: Collection of acute and convalescent COVID-19 samples took place in the United States, Italy and Spain.

The method was immunoSEQ multiplex PCR; TCRdb's version includes in-frame clones alone and lacks a portion of them. The profile shows a few hundred thousand clones, roughly four fifths of them singletons. Specimen: PBMCs or T cells enriched from blood (not recorded which). This clonotype was sampled from a man in his forties who had recovered from COVID-19. V gene TRBV27 combines with J gene TRBJ1-2; 9 nucleotides match TRBD1. CDR3 DNA sequence: TGTGCCAGCAGTCCTATTCTTGGGACAGGGAACTATGGCTACACCTTC. As protein: CASSPILGTGNYGYTF.